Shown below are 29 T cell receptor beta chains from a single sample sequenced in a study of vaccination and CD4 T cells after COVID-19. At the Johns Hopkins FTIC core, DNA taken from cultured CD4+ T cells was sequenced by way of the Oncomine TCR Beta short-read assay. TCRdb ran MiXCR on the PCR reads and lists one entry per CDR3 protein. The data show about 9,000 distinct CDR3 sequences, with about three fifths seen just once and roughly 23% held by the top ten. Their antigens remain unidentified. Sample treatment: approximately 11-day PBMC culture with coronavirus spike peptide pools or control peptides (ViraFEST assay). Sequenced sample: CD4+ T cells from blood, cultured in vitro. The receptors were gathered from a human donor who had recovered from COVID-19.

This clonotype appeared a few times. CDR3: CSARDGYTF. In DNA form, the CDR3 reads TGCAGTGCTAGGGATGGCTACACCTTC. This chain links TRBV20-1 with TRBJ1-2; D is unclear. Germline V gene lookup returns CDR1 DFQATT and CDR2 SNEGSKA (reference sequence). The CDR3 consists of 9 residues. V shed 3 bases and J shed 6 bases, with 2 bases lying between them.

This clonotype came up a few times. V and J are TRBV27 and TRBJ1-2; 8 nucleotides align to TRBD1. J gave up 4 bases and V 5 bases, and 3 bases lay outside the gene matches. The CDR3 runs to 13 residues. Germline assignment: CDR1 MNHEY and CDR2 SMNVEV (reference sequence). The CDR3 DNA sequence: TGTGCCAGCAGTCCACAGGGGGGCTATGGCTACACCTTC. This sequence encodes CASSPQGGYGYTF.

The CDR3 nucleotides are TGTGCCAGCGGGTTCTCCTACGAGCAGTACTTC. This encodes CASGFSYEQYF. The chain has TRBV28 and TRBJ2-7; D not resolved. Germline V gives CDR1 MDHEN, CDR2 SYDVKM. The CDR3 loop spans 11 amino acids. Trimming pared 8 bases from V and 0 bases from J, leaving 5 bases between.

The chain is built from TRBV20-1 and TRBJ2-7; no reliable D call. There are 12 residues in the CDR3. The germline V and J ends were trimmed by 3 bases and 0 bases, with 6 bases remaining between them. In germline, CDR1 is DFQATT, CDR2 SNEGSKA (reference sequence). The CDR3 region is CSARTVSYEQYF. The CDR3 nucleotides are TGCAGTGCTAGGACCGTCTCCTACGAGCAGTACTTC.

The chain's CDR3 is CASSLGTSGETQYF. For the CDR3, the DNA is TGCGCCAGCAGCTTGGGGACTAGTGGAGAGACCCAGTACTTC. The chain joins TRBV5-1 to TRBJ2-5, with TRBD2 identical over 7 bases. The junction had 3 bases not matched to a gene; V was cut back by 0 bases and J by 4 bases. The CDR3 totals 14 residues. Looked up from germline, CDR1 is SGHRS and CDR2 is YFSETQ.

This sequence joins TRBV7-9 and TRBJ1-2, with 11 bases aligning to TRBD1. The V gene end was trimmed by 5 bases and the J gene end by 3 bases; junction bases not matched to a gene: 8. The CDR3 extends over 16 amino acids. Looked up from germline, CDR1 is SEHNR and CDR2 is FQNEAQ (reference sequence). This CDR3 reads CASSPVRDRGYYGYTF. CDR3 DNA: TGTGCCAGCAGCCCCGTCCGGGACAGGGGGTACTATGGCTACACCTTC.

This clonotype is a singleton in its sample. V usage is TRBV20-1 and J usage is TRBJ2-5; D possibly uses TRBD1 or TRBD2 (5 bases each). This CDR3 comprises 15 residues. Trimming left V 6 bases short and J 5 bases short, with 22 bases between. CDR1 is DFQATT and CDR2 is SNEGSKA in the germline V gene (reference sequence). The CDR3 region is CSARPGTSGTETQYF. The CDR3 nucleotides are TGCAGTGCCCGGCCGGGAACTAGTGGGACGGAGACCCAGTACTTC.

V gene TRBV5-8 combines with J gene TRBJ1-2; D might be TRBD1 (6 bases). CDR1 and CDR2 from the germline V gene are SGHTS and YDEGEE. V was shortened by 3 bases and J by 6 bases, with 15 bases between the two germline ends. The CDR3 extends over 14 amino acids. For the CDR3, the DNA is TGTGCCAGCAGCTGGGACCGGGGGGGCCATGGCTACACCTTC. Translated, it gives CASSWDRGGHGYTF.

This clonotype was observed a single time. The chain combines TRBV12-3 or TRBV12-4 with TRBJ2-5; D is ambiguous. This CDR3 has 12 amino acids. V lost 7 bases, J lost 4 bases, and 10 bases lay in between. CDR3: CASNPGGETQYF. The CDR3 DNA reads TGTGCCAGCAATCCTGGTGGAGAGACCCAGTACTTC.

The CDR3 DNA sequence: TGTGCCAGCAGCTCCACTAGCGGGAGTTACGAGCAGTACTTC. This encodes CASSSTSGSYEQYF. The J gene is TRBJ2-7, the V gene TRBV7-2; TRBD2 matches at 11 bases. This CDR3 spans 14 amino acids. CDR1 and CDR2 from the germline V gene are SGHTA and FQGNSA. With 4 bases clipped from V and 4 bases from J, the junction kept 3 bases outside the gene matches.

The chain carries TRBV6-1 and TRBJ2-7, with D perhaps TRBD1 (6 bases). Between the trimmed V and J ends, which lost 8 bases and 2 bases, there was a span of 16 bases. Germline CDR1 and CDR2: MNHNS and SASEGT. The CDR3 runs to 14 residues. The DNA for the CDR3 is TGTGCCAGCGAGGACAGCACACCCCCCTACGAGCAGTACTTC. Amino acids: CASEDSTPPYEQYF.

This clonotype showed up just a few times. CDR3: CSARLQEIYGYTF. CDR3 sequence (DNA): TGCAGTGCTAGATTGCAGGAGATCTATGGCTACACCTTC. The J gene is TRBJ1-2, the V gene TRBV20-1; D is unclear. V was cut by 2 bases and J by 4 bases, with 11 bases left in between. The CDR3 sequence is 13 residues long. Germline V lookup: CDR1 DFQATT, CDR2 SNEGSKA (reference sequence).

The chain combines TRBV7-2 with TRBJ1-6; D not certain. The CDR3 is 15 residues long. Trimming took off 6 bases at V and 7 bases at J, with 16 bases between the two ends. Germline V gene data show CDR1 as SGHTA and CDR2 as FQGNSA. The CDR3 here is CASRPQTLDNSPLHF. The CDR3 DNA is TGTGCCAGCAGACCTCAGACCCTGGACAATTCACCCCTCCACTTT.

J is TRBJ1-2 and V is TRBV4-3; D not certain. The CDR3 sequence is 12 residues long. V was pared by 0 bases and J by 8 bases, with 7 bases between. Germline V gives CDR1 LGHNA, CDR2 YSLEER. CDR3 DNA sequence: TGCGCCAGCAGCCAAGAGTTCTACGGCTACACCTTC. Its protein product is CASSQEFYGYTF.

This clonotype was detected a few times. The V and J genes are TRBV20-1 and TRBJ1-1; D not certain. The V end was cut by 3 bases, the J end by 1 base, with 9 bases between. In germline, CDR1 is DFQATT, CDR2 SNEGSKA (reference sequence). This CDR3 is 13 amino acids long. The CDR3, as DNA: TGCAGTGCTAGGTGGCAGGCGAACACTGAAGCTTTCTTT. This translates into CSARWQANTEAFF.

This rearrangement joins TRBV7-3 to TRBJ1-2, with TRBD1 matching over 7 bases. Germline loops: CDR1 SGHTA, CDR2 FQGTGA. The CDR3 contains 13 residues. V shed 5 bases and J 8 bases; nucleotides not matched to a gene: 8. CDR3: CASSRTGEYGYTF. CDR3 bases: TGTGCCAGCAGCCGGACAGGCGAATACGGCTACACCTTC.

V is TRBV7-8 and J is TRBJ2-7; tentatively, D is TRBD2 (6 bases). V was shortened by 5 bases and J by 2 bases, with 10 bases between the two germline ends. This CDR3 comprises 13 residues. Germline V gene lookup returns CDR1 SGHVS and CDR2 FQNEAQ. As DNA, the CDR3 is TGTGCCAGCAGCGCCGGAGGGGCCTACGAGCAGTACTTC. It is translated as CASSAGGAYEQYF.

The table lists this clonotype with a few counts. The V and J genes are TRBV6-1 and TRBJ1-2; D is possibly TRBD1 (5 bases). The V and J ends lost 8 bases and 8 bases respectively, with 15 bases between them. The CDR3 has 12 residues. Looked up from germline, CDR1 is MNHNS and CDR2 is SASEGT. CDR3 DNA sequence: TGTGCCAGCGGACCAGGACACTGGGGCTACACCTTC. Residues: CASGPGHWGYTF.

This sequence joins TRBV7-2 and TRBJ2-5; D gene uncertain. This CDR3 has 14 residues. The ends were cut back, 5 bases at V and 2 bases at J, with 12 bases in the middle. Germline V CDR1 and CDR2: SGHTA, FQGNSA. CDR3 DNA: TGTGCCAGCAGCCCAAGACGGCTACAAGAGACCCAGTACTTC. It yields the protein CASSPRRLQETQYF.

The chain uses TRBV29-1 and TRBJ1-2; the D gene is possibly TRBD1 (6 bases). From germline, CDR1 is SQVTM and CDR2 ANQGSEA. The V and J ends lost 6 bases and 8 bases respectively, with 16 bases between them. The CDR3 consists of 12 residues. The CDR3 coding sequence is TGCAGCGTGGGACGGGGGGCAGGAGGCTACACCTTC. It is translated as CSVGRGAGGYTF.

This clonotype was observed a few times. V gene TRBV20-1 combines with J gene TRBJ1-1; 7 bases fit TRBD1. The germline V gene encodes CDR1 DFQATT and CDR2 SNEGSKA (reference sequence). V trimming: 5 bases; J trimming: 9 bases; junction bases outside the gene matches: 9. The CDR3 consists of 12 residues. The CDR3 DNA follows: TGCAGTGCTGAACAGGGGCGACTGCAAGCTTTCTTT. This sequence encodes CSAEQGRLQAFF.

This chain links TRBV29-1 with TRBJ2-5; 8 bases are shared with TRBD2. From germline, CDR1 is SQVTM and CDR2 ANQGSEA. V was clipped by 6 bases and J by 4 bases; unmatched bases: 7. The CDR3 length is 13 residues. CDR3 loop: CSVSRGGAETQYF. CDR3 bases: TGCAGCGTCAGCCGGGGGGGGGCAGAGACCCAGTACTTC.

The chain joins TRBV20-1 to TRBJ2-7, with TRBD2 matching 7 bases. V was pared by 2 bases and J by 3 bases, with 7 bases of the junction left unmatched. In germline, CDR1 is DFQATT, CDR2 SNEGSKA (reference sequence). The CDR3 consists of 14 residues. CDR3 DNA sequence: TGCAGTGCTAGATCCCGGGACTATCGCTACGAGCAGTACTTC. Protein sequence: CSARSRDYRYEQYF.

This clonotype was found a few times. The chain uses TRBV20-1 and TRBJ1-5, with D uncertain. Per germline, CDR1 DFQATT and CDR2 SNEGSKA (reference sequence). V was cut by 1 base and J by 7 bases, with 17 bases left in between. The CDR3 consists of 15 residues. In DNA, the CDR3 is TGCAGTGCTAGAGCCCAAGGAGCCTCGGGGCAGCCCCAGCATTTT. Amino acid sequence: CSARAQGASGQPQHF.

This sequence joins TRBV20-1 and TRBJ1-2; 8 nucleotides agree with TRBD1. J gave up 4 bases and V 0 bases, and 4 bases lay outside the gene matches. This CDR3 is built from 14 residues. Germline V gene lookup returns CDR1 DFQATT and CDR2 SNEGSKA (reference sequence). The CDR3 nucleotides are TGCAGTGCTAGAGATCGACAGGGGACCTATGGCTACACCTTC. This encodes CSARDRQGTYGYTF.

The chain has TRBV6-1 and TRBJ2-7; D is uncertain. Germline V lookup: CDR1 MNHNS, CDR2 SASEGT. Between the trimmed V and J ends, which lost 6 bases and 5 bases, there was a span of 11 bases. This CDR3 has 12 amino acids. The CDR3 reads CASRVLGNEQYF. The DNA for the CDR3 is TGTGCCAGCAGGGTCCTAGGGAACGAGCAGTACTTC.

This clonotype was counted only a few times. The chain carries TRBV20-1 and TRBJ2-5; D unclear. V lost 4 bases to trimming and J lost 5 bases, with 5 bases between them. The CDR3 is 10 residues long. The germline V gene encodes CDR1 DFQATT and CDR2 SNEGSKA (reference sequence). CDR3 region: CSAISETQYF. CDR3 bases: TGCAGTGCTATTTCGGAGACCCAGTACTTC.

CDR3 residues: CASRASGSYEQYF. CDR3 nucleotide sequence: TGTGCCAGCAGGGCTAGCGGGAGCTACGAGCAGTACTTC. The gene calls are TRBV6-1 and TRBJ2-7; TRBD2 agrees at 10 bases. Germline CDR1 and CDR2: MNHNS and SASEGT. CDR3 length equals 13 residues. Trimming cost V 6 bases and J 3 bases; bases outside gene matches: 2.

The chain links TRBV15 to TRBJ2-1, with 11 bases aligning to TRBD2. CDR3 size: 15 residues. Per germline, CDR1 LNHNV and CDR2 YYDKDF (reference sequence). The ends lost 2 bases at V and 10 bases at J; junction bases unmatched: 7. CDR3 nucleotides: TGTGCCACCAGCAGATCTAGCGGGAGGTATGACGAGCAGTTCTTC. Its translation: CATSRSSGRYDEQFF.